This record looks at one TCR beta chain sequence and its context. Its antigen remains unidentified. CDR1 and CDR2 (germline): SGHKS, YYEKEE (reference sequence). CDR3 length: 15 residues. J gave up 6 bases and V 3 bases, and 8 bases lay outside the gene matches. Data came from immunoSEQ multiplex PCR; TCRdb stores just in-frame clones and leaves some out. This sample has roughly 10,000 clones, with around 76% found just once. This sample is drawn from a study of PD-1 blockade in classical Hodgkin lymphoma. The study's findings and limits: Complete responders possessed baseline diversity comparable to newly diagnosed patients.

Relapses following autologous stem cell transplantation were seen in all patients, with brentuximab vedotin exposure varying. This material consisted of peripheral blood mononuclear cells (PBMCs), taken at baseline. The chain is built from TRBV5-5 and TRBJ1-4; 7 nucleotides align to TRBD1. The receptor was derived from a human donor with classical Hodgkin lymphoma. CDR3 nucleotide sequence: TGTGCCAGCAGCTCACAGGGGCCGCGGGATGAAAAACTGTTTTTT. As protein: CASSSQGPRDEKLFF.